This T cell receptor (beta chain) was observed in a study of CD8+ T cells in alopecia areata. Trimming cost V 7 bases and J 6 bases, with 13 bases left between them. CDR3 size: 12 residues. Germline assignment: CDR1 SEHNR and CDR2 FQNEAQ (reference sequence). General study findings and limits: Greater clonality was observed in lesional scalp samples, especially alopecia totalis/universalis, versus normal scalp. Scalp sequencing captures resident alphabeta T cells of normal skin too. The study found TCR sharing across patients less clear than in mice, possibly for HLA reasons.

Cell sorting was applied to PBMCs, and CD4+ and CD8+ T cells were collected. Remarks on this clone: Its cognate antigen is unknown.

Following extraction, RNA underwent reverse transcription to cDNA, which served as the sequencing template. Measured with immunoSEQ multiplex PCR; TCRdb has only the in-frame clones, and not every one. The sample lists 150,000 to 200,000 clones, approximately 60% seen once, with approximately 4.3% in the top ten. V and J are TRBV7-9 and TRBJ2-7; D is ambiguous. Input material: CD4+ T cells sorted from blood. The clonotype originates from a human donor in good health. The CDR3 loop is CASTFRSGEQYF. As DNA, the CDR3 is TGTGCCAGCACCTTCAGATCCGGCGAGCAGTACTTC.